The 25 T cell receptor beta chains below come from one sample, sequenced in a study of early T cells in non-severe SARS-CoV-2 infection. TCRdb reprocessed the 5' RACE reads with MiXCR, giving one entry per CDR3 protein. Counted here are about 88,000 distinct CDR3 sequences, more than 12% occurring once; the ten biggest clones make up less than 7%. The sequenced sample was whole blood. Source of these receptors: an adult who was a healthcare worker with PCR-confirmed SARS-CoV-2 infection or an uninfected control (not recorded which).

This clonotype was seen repeatedly, ten times or more. The chain is built from TRBV20-1 and TRBJ2-7; the match to TRBD2 covers 8 bases. With V trimmed by 1 base and J by 1 base, 3 bases remained unmatched. The CDR3 is 14 residues long. The V gene's germline CDR1 is DFQATT and CDR2 SNEGSKA (reference sequence). CDR3 residues: CSARGERESYEQYF. The CDR3, as DNA: TGCAGTGCTAGAGGGGAGCGGGAGTCCTACGAGCAGTACTTC.

The rearrangement joins TRBV2 to TRBJ2-3; D might be TRBD2 (5 bases). CDR3 length equals 14 residues. Trimming pared 1 base from V and 4 bases from J, leaving 9 bases between. In germline, CDR1 is SNHLY, CDR2 FYNNEI. CDR3 nucleotide sequence: TGTGCCAGCAGTGAAGGGGGAGTAGCAGATACGCAGTATTTT. Encoded protein: CASSEGGVADTQYF.

The CDR3 region is CASSHRDSYEKLFF. CDR3 DNA sequence: TGTGCCAGTAGCCATCGGGACAGTTACGAAAAACTGTTTTTT. The chain is built from TRBV19 and TRBJ1-4; 7 nucleotides match TRBD1. Trimming at V came to 6 bases and at J to 8 bases, leaving 9 bases not matched to a gene. Germline V gene lookup returns CDR1 LNHDA and CDR2 SQIVND (reference sequence). The CDR3 has 14 amino acids.

This clonotype was picked up a small number of times. The genes are TRBV12-3 or TRBV12-4 and TRBJ2-7; D is ambiguous. CDR3 length: 13 amino acids. V lost 0 bases to trimming and J lost 4 bases, with 7 bases between them. The DNA of the CDR3 is TGTGCCAGCAGTTTAGCGCACGGATACGAGCAGTACTTC. It codes for CASSLAHGYEQYF.

The V call is TRBV27, the J call TRBJ1-2, with D perhaps TRBD1 (5 bases). Germline V gives CDR1 MNHEY, CDR2 SMNVEV (reference sequence). Trimming cost V 2 bases and J 8 bases, with 18 bases left between them. The CDR3 is made up of 15 amino acids. CDR3 residues: CASSLISGLDSGYTF. CDR3 DNA sequence: TGTGCCAGCAGTTTAATTTCGGGACTGGATTCAGGCTACACCTTC.

With respect to this clonotype: The missing conserved phenylalanine or tryptophan at the end of this CDR3 makes a read error likely. The DNA is left out, because the CDR3 cannot be placed on it with certainty; the CDR3 is given as TCRdb lists it. This chain connects TRBV7-9 to TRBJ2-1; the D call in the table, TRBD2, was not verified against the DNA. CDR1 is SEHNR and CDR2 is FQNEAQ in the germline V gene (reference sequence). The CDR3 comprises 15 residues, both ends counted. The CDR3: CASSSGLARLLSGPV.

This chain connects TRBV25-1 to TRBJ2-3; the D call may be TRBD1 or TRBD2 (5 bases each). The CDR3 covers 15 residues. Trimming stripped 4 bases from V and 2 bases from J, with 13 bases between. CDR1 MGHDK and CDR2 SYGVNS come from the germline V gene. DNA for the CDR3: TGTGCCAGCAGTGTCAACCCGGGACCCACAGATACGCAGTATTTT. This sequence encodes CASSVNPGPTDTQYF.

The chain employs TRBV28 and TRBJ1-6, with TRBD1 identical over 10 bases. From germline, CDR1 is MDHEN and CDR2 SYDVKM. The ends lost 2 bases at V and 12 bases at J; junction bases unmatched: 10. The CDR3 extends over 16 amino acids. As DNA, the CDR3 is TGTGCCAGCAGTTTAACATTGGACAGGGGGTATAGACCCCTCCACTTT. Its protein product is CASSLTLDRGYRPLHF.

This clonotype was recorded a few times. The rearrangement joins TRBV28 to TRBJ1-5; D is undetermined. The CDR3 runs 11 residues. The germline V gene encodes CDR1 MDHEN and CDR2 SYDVKM. V lost 2 bases and J 7 bases, leaving 3 bases between the germline ends. The CDR3 spells CASSLGQPQHF. The CDR3 region has the DNA TGTGCCAGCAGTTTAGGACAGCCCCAGCATTTT.

The chain has TRBV12-3 or TRBV12-4 and TRBJ1-2; the D is unclear. The CDR3 is 11 residues long. The germline V and J ends were trimmed by 7 bases and 8 bases, with 11 bases remaining between them. The CDR3 DNA sequence: TGTGCCAGCATTGATGGTAACGGCTACACCTTC. Translated: CASIDGNGYTF.

This clonotype has a handful of counts. The chain recombines TRBV3-2 with TRBJ1-4. TRBV3-2 is recorded as a pseudogene. The CDR3 has 11 amino acids. CDR3 sequence reads: CASSQSEKLFF. The DNA of the CDR3 is TGTGCCAGCAGCCAATCCGAAAAACTGTTTTTT.

The V and J genes are TRBV7-2 and TRBJ2-1, with 7 nucleotides matching TRBD2. This CDR3 has 15 amino acids. CDR1 is SGHTA, CDR2 FQGNSA, per germline. J gave up 9 bases and V 5 bases, and 13 bases lay outside the gene matches. DNA of the CDR3: TGTGCCAGCAGCCGATCGTCGGCGGGAGCCGGTGAGCAGTTCTTC. This codes for CASSRSSAGAGEQFF.

The rearrangement joins TRBV20-1 to TRBJ2-1; TRBD2 agrees at 7 bases. Losses at the gene ends were 0 bases for V and 3 bases for J; bases not matched to a gene: 11. The length of the CDR3 is 17 residues. CDR1 is DFQATT, CDR2 SNEGSKA, per germline (reference sequence). The chain's CDR3 is CSAREIPGRHNYNEQFF. The CDR3 bases are TGCAGTGCTAGAGAAATCCCCGGGAGGCACAACTACAATGAGCAGTTCTTC.

This clonotype was recorded at least ten times. The chain is built from TRBV5-4 and TRBJ1-1, with D perhaps TRBD1 (6 bases). The V and J ends lost 5 bases and 1 base respectively, with 15 bases between them. CDR3 length: 15 residues. Per the germline V gene, CDR1 is SGHNT and CDR2 is YYREEE (reference sequence). The CDR3 sequence is CASSLKTGQNTEAFF. The CDR3 DNA follows: TGTGCCAGCAGTTTGAAGACAGGCCAGAACACTGAAGCTTTCTTT.

The chain employs TRBV9 and TRBJ2-2, with D possibly matching TRBD2 (7 bases). Between the trimmed V and J ends, which lost 5 bases and 2 bases, there was a span of 13 bases. The CDR3 has 15 amino acids. Germline-derived CDR1 and CDR2 are SGDLS and YYNGEE. The CDR3 DNA sequence: TGTGCCAGCAGGCGGAGCGGGACAAACACCGGGGAGCTGTTTTTT. It codes for CASRRSGTNTGELFF.

This clonotype was recorded at least ten times. The rearrangement joins TRBV20-1 to TRBJ1-5; possible D gene TRBD1, 5 bases. The germline gives CDR1 DFQATT, CDR2 SNEGSKA (reference sequence). The CDR3 consists of 14 residues. Trimming removed 6 bases from V and 6 bases from J, with 18 bases in between. The CDR3 coding sequence is TGCAGTGCCCCGGTGACAGCCGCGGGTCAGCCCCAGCATTTT. This translates into CSAPVTAAGQPQHF.

CDR3 in amino acids: CASSFRTGGTGELFF. CDR3 in DNA: TGTGCCAGCAGCTTCCGGACAGGGGGCACCGGGGAGCTGTTTTTT. The rearrangement links TRBV7-2 to TRBJ2-2; 10 bases are shared with TRBD1. The CDR3 runs 15 residues. V shed 3 bases, J shed 4 bases, and the junction held 2 bases outside the gene matches. Germline CDR1 reads SGHTA; CDR2 reads FQGNSA.

The V and J genes are TRBV27 and TRBJ1-6; D unclear. Trimming pared 0 bases from V and 7 bases from J, leaving 4 bases between. CDR3 length: 13 residues. Germline CDR1 reads MNHEY; CDR2 reads SMNVEV (reference sequence). CDR3 in DNA: TGTGCCAGCAGTTTATCGTGGAATTCACCCCTCCACTTT. It is translated as CASSLSWNSPLHF.

The rearrangement joins TRBV11-2 to TRBJ2-2, with D uncertain. Trimming removed 5 bases at V and 2 bases at J, with 6 bases between. CDR1 and CDR2 from the germline V gene are SGHAT and FQNNGV. This CDR3 spans 13 amino acids. The CDR3 coding sequence is TGTGCCAGCAGCCCTCCTAACACCGGGGAGCTGTTTTTT. Translated, it gives CASSPPNTGELFF.

The chain combines TRBV20-1 with TRBJ1-1; D gene uncertain. The CDR3 length is 14 residues. V dropped 1 base and J dropped 3 bases, with 12 bases sitting between them. Germline V gene sequence: CDR1 DFQATT, CDR2 SNEGSKA (reference sequence). The CDR3 loop is CSARGPVRDTEAFF. CDR3 sequence (DNA): TGCAGTGCTAGAGGGCCCGTACGGGACACTGAAGCTTTCTTT.

The chain links TRBV7-9 to TRBJ2-7; D is ambiguous. Germline V gene lookup returns CDR1 SEHNR and CDR2 FQNEAQ (reference sequence). This CDR3 contains 17 residues. The V and J ends lost 4 bases and 3 bases respectively, with 22 bases between them. This chain's CDR3 is CASSYDPFFSSGYEQYF. CDR3 DNA: TGTGCCAGCAGCTACGACCCCTTCTTCTCTTCGGGCTACGAGCAGTACTTC. Full variable domain (missing parts from reference TRBV7-9 and TRBJ2-7): DTGVSQNPRHKITKRGQNVTFRCDPISEHNRLYWYRQTLGQGPEFLTYFQNEAQLEKSRLLSDRFSAERPKGSFSTLEIQRTEQGDSAMYLCASSYDPFFSSGYEQYFGPGTRLTVT.

The V gene is TRBV28, the J gene TRBJ2-7; TRBD2 matches 7 bases. V shed 6 bases and J 6 bases; nucleotides not matched to a gene: 2. Germline assignment: CDR1 MDHEN and CDR2 SYDVKM. This CDR3 contains 11 residues. CDR3 sequence: CASSRGGEQYF. DNA of the CDR3: TGTGCCAGCAGCCGCGGGGGCGAGCAGTACTTC.

This clonotype showed up just a few times. The chain couples TRBV20-1 to TRBJ2-3; the match to TRBD2 covers 8 bases. V shed 3 bases and J 6 bases; nucleotides not matched to a gene: 11. Germline CDR1 DFQATT, CDR2 SNEGSKA (reference sequence). This CDR3 is built from 15 residues. This chain's CDR3 is CSASPPGGLGDTQYF. The CDR3 DNA reads TGCAGTGCTAGTCCCCCGGGAGGGCTGGGGGATACGCAGTATTTT.

This clonotype appeared a few times. The V and J genes are TRBV5-5 and TRBJ1-1; no firm D call. The CDR3 has 14 amino acids. Germline V lookup: CDR1 SGHKS, CDR2 YYEKEE (reference sequence). Trimming cost V 2 bases and J 6 bases, with 14 bases left between them. The CDR3 reads CASSFSERRAEAFF. The CDR3 DNA is TGTGCCAGCAGCTTCTCGGAGAGAAGGGCTGAAGCTTTCTTT.

This clonotype was seen many times. The rearrangement uses TRBV7-2 and TRBJ2-7; 13 bases agree with TRBD2. Germline assignment: CDR1 SGHTA and CDR2 FQGNSA. V lost 7 bases, J lost 6 bases, and 3 bases stayed unmatched. The CDR3 runs to 13 residues. CDR3 protein: CASIGTSGVEQYF. In DNA form, the CDR3 reads TGTGCCAGCATAGGGACTAGCGGGGTCGAGCAGTACTTC.